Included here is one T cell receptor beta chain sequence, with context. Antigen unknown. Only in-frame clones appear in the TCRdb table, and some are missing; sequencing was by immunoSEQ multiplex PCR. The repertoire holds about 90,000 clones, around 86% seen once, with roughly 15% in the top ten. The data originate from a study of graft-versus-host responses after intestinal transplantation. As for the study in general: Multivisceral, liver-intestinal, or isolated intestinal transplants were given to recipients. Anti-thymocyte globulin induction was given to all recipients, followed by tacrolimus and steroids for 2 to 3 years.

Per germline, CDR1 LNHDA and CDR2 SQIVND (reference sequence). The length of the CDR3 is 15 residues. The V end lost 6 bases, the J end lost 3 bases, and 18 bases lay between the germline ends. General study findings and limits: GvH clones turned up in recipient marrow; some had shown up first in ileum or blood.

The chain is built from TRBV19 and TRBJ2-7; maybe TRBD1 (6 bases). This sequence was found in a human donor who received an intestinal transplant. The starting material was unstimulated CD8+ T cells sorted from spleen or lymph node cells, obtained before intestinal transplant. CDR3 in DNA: TGTGCCAGTAGGGAAGGCAGGGGACCCGTCTACGAGCAGTACTTC. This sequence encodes CASREGRGPVYEQYF.